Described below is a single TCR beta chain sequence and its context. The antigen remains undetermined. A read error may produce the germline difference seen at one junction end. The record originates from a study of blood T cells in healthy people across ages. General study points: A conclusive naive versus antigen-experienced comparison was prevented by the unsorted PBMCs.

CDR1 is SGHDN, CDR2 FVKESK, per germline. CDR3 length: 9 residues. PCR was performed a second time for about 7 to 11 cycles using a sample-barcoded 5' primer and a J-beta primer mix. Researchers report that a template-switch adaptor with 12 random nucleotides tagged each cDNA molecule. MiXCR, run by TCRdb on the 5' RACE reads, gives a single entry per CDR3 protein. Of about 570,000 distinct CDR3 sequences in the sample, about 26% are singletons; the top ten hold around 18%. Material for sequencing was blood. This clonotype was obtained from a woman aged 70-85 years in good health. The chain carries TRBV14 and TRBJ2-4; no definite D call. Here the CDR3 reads CAIRSPRPF. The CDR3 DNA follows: TGTGCCATCCGATCGCCCCGTCCTTTC. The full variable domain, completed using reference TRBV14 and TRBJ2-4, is EAGVTQFPSHSVIEKGQTVTLRCDPISGHDNLYWYRRVMGKEIKFLLHFVKESKQDESGMPNNRFLAERTGGTYSTLKVQPAELEDSGVYFCAIRSPRPFGAGTRLSVL.